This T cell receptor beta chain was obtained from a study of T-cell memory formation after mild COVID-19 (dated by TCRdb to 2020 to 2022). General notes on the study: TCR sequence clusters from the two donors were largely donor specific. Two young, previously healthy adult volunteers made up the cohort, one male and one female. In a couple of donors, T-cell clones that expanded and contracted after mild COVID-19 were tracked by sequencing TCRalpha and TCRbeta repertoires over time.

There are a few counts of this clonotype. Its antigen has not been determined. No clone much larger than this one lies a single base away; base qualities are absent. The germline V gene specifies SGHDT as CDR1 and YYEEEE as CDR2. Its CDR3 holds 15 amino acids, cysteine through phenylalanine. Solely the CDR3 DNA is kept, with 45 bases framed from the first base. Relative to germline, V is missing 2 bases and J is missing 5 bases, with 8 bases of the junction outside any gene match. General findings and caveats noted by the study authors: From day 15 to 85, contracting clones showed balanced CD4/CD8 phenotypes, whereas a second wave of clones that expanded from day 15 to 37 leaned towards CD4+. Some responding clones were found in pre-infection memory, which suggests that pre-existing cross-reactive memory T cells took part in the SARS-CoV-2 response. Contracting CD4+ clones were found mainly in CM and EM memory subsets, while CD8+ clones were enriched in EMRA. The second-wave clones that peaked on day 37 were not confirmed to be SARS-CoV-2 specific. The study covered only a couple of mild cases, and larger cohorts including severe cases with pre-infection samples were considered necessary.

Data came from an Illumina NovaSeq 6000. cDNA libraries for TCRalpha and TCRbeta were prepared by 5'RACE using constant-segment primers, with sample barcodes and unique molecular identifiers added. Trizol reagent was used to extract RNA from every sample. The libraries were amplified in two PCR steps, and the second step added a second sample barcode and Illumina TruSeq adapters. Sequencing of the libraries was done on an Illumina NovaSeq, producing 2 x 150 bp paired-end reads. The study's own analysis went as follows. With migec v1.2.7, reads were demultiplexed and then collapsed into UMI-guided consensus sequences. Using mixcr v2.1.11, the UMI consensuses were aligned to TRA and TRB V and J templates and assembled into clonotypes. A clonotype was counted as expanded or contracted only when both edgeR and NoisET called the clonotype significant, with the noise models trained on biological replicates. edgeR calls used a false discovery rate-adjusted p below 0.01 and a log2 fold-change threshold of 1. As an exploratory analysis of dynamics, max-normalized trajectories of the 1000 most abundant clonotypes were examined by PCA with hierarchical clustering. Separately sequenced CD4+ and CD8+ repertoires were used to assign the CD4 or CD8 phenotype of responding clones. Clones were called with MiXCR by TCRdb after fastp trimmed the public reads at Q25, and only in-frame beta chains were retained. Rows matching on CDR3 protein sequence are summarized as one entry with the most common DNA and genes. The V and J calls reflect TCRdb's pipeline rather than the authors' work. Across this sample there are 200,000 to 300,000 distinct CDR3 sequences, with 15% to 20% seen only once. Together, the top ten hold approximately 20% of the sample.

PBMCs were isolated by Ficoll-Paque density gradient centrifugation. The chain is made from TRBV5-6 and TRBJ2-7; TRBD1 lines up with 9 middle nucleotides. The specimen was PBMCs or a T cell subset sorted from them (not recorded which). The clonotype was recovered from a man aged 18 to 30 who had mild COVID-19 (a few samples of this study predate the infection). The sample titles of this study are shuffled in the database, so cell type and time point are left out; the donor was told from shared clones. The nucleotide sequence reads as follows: TGTGCCAGCAGCTTCGACCGGACAGGGGTGAACGAGCAGTACTTC. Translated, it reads CASSFDRTGVNEQYF. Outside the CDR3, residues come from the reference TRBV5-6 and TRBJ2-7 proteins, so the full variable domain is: DAGVTQSPTHLIKTRGQQVTLRCSPKSGHDTVSWYQQALGQGPQFIFQYYEEEERQRGNFPDRFSGHQFPNYSSELNVNALLLGDSALYLCASSFDRTGVNEQYFGPGTRLTVT.